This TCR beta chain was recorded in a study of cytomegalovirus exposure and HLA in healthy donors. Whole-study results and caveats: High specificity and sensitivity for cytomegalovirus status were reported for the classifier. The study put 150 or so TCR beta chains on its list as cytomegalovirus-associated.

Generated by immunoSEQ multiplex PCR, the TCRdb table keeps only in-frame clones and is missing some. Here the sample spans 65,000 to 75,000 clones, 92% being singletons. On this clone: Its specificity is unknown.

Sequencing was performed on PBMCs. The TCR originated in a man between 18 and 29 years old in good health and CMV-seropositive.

CDR3 residues: CASRQGGNQPQHF. The CDR3 DNA sequence: TGTGCCAGCAGACAGGGAGGGAATCAGCCCCAGCATTTT. This chain uses TRBV27 with TRBJ1-5; D is possibly TRBD1 (6 bases). The CDR3 extends over 13 amino acids. With 6 bases removed from V and 4 bases from J, the gap between germline ends came to 10 bases. Germline V gene lookup returns CDR1 MNHEY and CDR2 SMNVEV (reference sequence).